The source of this T cell receptor (beta chain) is a study of shared clonotypes between healthy human individuals. The CDR3 consists of 16 residues. The germline gives CDR1 SEHNR, CDR2 FQNEAQ (reference sequence). Trimming stripped 5 bases from V and 4 bases from J, with 21 bases between. CD45RO-negative CD8 cells positively selected for CCR7 made up the naive population, which excluded terminally differentiated effector memory CD45RA+ cells. Points from the study as a whole: Naive subsets generally had larger estimated richness than memory subsets. The sharing of 5% to 6.5% of naive CD4 clonotypes was seen across several donors.

Note on this clone: Its cognate antigen is unknown.

Clones were sequenced by immunoSEQ multiplex PCR, and TCRdb holds only the in-frame ones, with some missing. The sample includes hundreds of thousands of clones, roughly 92% of them seen just once. The chain couples TRBV7-9 to TRBJ2-7, with D tentatively TRBD2 (5 bases). Sequenced: naive CD8+ T cells sorted from blood. The origin of this receptor is a man aged 30 to 39 in good health. CDR3 in amino acids: CASSTQVGIQAYEQYF. CDR3 nucleotides: TGTGCCAGCAGCACTCAGGTCGGGATCCAAGCTTACGAGCAGTACTTC.